This T cell receptor beta chain was sequenced in a study of T-cell reconstitution after alpha-beta-depleted transplantation in children. This sample's TCRbeta library carried unique molecular identifier barcodes. A single record per CDR3 protein comes from TCRdb applying MiXCR to the PCR reads. Of 550,000 to 600,000 distinct CDR3 sequences in the sample, 20% to 25% were seen once. Material: PBMCs, mostly from graft donor cells, obtained 360 days after TCRalphabeta/CD19-depleted stem cell transplant. The receptor was isolated from a boy under two years old who had a stem cell transplant for acute myeloid leukemia, so the T cells may come from the graft donor.

CDR3 sequence: CATSRPKGGTENTEAFF. CDR3 in DNA: TGTGCCACCAGCAGACCAAAGGGCGGGACGGAGAACACTGAAGCTTTCTTT. The chain couples TRBV15 to TRBJ1-1; D is possibly TRBD1 (5 bases). V was pared by 2 bases and J by 1 base, with 17 bases between. This CDR3 region has 17 residues. CDR1 and CDR2 from the germline V gene are LNHNV and YYDKDF (reference sequence).